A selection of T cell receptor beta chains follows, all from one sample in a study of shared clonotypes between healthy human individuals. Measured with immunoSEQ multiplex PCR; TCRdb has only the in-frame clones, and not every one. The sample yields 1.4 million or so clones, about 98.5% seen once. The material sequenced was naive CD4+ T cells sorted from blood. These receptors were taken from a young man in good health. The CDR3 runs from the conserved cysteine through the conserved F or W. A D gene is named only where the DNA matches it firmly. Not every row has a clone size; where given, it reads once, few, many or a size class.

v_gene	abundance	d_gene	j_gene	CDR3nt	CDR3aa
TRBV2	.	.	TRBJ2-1	TGTGCCAGCAGAACCCTGACCCAGGGCAATGAGCAGTTCTTC	CASRTLTQGNEQFF
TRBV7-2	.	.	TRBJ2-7	TGTGCCAGCAGCTACCGGGACCTCTCCTACGAGCAGTACTTC	CASSYRDLSYEQYF
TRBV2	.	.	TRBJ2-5	TGTGCCAGCAGCGTAGGACAACTACAAGAGACCCAGTACTTC	CASSVGQLQETQYF
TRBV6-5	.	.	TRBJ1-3	TGTGCCAGCAGTTACGAGGGGGGGGGCTCTGGAAACACCATATATTTT	CASSYEGGGSGNTIYF
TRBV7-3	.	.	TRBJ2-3	TGTGCCAGCAGCGCCCGGGATAACACAGATACGCAGTATTTT	CASSARDNTDTQYF
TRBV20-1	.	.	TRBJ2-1	TGCAGTGCTAGAGTTGCCAATGAGCAGTTCTTC	CSARVANEQFF
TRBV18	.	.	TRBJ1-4	TGTGCCAGCTCACCACCTGCAGGGGCGGATGAAAAACTGTTTTTT	CASSPPAGADEKLFF
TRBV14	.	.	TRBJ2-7	TGTGCCAGCAGCCTGCACGGAACCTACGAGCAGTACTTC	CASSLHGTYEQYF
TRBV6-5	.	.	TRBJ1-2	TGTGCCAGCAGTTACTCGGGGGGGCTGGGTGGCTACACCTTC	CASSYSGGLGGYTF
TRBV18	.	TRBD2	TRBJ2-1	TGTGCCAGCTCACCCAGGGTTTTAACGGGAGGTGAGCAGTTCTTC	CASSPRVLTGGEQFF
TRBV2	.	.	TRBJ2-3	TGTGCCAGCAGCGGCTTCGGGATAACAGATACGCAGTATTTT	CASSGFGITDTQYF
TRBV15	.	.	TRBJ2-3	TGTGCCACCAGCAGAGATCGGCCAGACACAGATACGCAGTATTTT	CATSRDRPDTDTQYF
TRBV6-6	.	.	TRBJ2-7	TGTGCCAGCAGTCAATCTAGGGCAGTCTACGAGCAGTACTTC	CASSQSRAVYEQYF
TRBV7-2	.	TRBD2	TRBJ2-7	TGTGCCAGCAGCTTACCAGCGGGAGCTGGTCACGAGCAGTACTTC	CASSLPAGAGHEQYF
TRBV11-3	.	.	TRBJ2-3	TGTGCCAGCAGCTTAGAGTCCACAGATACGCAGTATTTT	CASSLESTDTQYF
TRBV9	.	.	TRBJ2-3	TGTGCCAGCAGCGTAGACGCGACCACAGATACGCAGTATTTT	CASSVDATTDTQYF
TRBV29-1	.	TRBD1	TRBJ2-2	TGCAGCGTCGCCCGGGACAGGGAGTCCGGGGAGCTGTTTTTT	CSVARDRESGELFF
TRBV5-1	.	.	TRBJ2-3	TGCGCCAGCAGCTTGAGGGCGTCCGCAGATACGCAGTATTTT	CASSLRASADTQYF
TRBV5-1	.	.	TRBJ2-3	TGCGCCAGCAGAACGACTGGAGGAGATACGCAGTATTTT	CASRTTGGDTQYF
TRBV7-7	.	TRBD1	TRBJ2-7	TGTGCCAGCAGCCTCGGACAGGGGGACGAGCAGTACTTC	CASSLGQGDEQYF
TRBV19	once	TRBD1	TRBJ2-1	TGTGCCAGTAGTAAGGACAGGGGTTACAATGAGCAGTTCTTC	CASSKDRGYNEQFF
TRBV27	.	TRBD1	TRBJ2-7	TGTGCCAGCAGGACAGGGCCTGGGTACGAGCAGTACTTC	CASRTGPGYEQYF